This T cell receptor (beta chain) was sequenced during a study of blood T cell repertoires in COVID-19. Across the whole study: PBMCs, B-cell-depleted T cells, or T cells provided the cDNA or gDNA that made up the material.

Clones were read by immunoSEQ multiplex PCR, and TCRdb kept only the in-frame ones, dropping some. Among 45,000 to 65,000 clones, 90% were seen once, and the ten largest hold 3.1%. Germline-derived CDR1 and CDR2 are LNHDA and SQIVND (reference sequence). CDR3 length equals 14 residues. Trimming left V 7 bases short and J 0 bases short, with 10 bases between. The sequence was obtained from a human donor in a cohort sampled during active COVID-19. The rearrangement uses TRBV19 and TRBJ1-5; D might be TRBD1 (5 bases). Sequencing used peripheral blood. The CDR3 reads CASKGEFSNQPQHF. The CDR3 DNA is TGTGCCAGTAAAGGGGAATTTAGCAATCAGCCCCAGCATTTT.